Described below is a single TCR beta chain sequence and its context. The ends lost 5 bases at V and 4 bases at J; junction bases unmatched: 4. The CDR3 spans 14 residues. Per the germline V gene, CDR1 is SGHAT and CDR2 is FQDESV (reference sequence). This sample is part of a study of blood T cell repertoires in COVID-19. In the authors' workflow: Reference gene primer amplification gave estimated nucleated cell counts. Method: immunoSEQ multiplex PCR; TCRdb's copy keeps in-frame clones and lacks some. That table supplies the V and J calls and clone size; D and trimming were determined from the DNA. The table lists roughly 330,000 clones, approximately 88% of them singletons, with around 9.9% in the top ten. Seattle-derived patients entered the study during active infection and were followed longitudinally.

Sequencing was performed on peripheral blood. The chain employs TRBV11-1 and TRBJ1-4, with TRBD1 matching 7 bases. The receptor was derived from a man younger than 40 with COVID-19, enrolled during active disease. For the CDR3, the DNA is TGTGCCAGCAGCCGGGACAGCAATAATGAAAAACTGTTTTTT. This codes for CASSRDSNNEKLFF.